This TCR beta chain is drawn from a study of cytomegalovirus exposure and HLA in healthy donors. General study findings and limits: Among TCR beta chains of equal frequency, HLA-associated ones were more clonally expanded in a later analysis.

In the PCR, 60 Vbeta and 13 Jbeta primers were used. The method was immunoSEQ multiplex PCR; TCRdb's version includes in-frame clones alone and lacks a portion of them. The sample has around 140,000 clones, over 65% seen once; the top ten hold about an eighth. V was clipped by 8 bases and J by 7 bases; unmatched bases: 16. This CDR3 has 16 residues. Germline-derived CDR1 and CDR2 are LNHDA and SQIVND (reference sequence). Concerning this clone: The target antigen is unknown.

J is TRBJ2-3 and V is TRBV19, with 9 bases fitting TRBD2. The receptor was isolated from a man between 40 and 49 years old in good health and CMV-seropositive. Sequencing input: PBMCs. The CDR3 reads CASEEGAGGGRHTQYF. The CDR3 nucleotides are TGTGCCAGTGAAGAAGGTGCGGGGGGGGGTCGACATACGCAGTATTTT.